This T cell receptor (beta chain) was captured in a study of T-cell reconstitution after alpha-beta-depleted transplantation in children. A library of TCRbeta sequences, prepared with unique molecular identifiers, was generated. TCRdb ran MiXCR on the PCR reads and lists one entry per CDR3 protein. The repertoire holds hundreds of thousands of distinct CDR3 sequences, 10% to 15% seen once, with 0.79% in the top ten. Findings and limits, study-wide: Several hundred expanded graft clones reportedly supplied alpha-beta T cells about two months after transplant. One year post-transplant, T-cell counts and diversity were largely derived from T cells produced anew. Some patients showed high day-60 TCRbeta diversity, which derived from surviving recipient T cells and thymic progenitors.

The CDR3 runs 15 residues. Germline trimming cut 4 bases from V and 7 bases from J; bases unmatched to any gene: 11. Germline-derived CDR1 and CDR2 are SGHRS and YFSETQ. This clonotype was counted many times. The target antigen is unknown. The sequencing used PBMCs, collected before TCRalphabeta/CD19-depleted stem cell transplant. The genes are TRBV5-1 and TRBJ2-7; 10 bases match TRBD2. This sequence originates from a girl aged 2 to 9 with congenital amegakaryocytic thrombocytopenia, due to receive a stem cell transplant. In DNA, the CDR3 is TGCGCCAGCAGCCATCGTCTAGCGGGAGTCGGAGAGCAGTACTTC. Translation gives CASSHRLAGVGEQYF.